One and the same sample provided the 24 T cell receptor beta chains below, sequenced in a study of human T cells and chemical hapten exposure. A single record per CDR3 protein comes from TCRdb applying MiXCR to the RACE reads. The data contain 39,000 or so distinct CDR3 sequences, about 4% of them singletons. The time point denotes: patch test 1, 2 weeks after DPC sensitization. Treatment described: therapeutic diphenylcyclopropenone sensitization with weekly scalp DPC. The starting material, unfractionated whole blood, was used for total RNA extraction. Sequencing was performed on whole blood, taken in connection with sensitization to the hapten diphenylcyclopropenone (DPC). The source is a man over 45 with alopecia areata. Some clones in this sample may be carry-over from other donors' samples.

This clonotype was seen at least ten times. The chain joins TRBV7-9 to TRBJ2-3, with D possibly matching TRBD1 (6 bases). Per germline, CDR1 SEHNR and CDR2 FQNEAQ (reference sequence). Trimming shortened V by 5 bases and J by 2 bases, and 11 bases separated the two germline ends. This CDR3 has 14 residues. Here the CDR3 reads CASSRTGPTDTQYF. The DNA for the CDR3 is TGTGCCAGCAGCCGCACAGGGCCCACAGATACGCAGTATTTT. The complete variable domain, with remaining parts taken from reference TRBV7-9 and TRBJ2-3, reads DTGVSQNPRHKITKRGQNVTFRCDPISEHNRLYWYRQTLGQGPEFLTYFQNEAQLEKSRLLSDRFSAERPKGSFSTLEIQRTEQGDSAMYLCASSRTGPTDTQYFGPGTRLTVL.

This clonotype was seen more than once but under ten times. CDR3 in DNA: TGCGCCAGCAGAGCAGGGACTAGCGGGAGTAGTACAGATACGCAGTATTTT. It encodes CASRAGTSGSSTDTQYF. The chain joins TRBV5-1 to TRBJ2-3; 14 nucleotides line up with TRBD2. The CDR3 contains 17 residues. The germline gives CDR1 SGHRS, CDR2 YFSETQ. V was pared by 5 bases and J by 3 bases, with 8 bases of the junction left unmatched.

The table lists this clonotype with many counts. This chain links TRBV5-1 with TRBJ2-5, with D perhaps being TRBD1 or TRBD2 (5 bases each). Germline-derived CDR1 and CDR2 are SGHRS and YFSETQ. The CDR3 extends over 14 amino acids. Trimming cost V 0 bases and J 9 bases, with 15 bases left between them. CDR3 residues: CASSLEGQEGPQYF. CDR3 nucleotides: TGCGCCAGCAGCTTGGAGGGTCAAGAGGGACCCCAGTACTTC. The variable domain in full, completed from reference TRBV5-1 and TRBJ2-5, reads KAGVTQTPRYLIKTRGQQVTLSCSPISGHRSVSWYQQTPGQGLQFLFEYFSETQRNKGNFPGRFSGRQFSNSRSEMNVSTLELGDSALYLCASSLEGQEGPQYFGPGTRLLVL.

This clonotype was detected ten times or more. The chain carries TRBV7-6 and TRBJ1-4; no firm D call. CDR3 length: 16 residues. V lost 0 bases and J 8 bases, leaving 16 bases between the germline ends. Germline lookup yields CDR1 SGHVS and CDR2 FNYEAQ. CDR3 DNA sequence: TGTGCCAGCAGCTTAGCGCTGGATGTCCGAAGGGAAAAACTGTTTTTT. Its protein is CASSLALDVRREKLFF.

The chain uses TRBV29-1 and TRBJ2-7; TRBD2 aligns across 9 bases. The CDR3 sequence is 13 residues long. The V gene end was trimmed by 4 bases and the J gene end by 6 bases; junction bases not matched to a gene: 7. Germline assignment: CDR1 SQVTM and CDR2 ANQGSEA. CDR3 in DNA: TGCAGCGTTGCGGACGTTAGCGGGGGCGAGCAGTACTTC. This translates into CSVADVSGGEQYF.

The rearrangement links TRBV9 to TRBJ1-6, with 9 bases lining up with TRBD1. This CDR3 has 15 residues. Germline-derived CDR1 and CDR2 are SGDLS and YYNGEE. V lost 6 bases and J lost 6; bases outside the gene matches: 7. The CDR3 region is CASTPGGQGNSPLHF. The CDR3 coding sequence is TGTGCCAGCACCCCAGGGGGACAGGGTAATTCACCCCTCCACTTT.

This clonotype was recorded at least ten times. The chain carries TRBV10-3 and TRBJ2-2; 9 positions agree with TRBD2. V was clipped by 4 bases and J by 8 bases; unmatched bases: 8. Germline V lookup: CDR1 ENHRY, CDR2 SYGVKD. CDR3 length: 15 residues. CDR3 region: CAISGSSGSTGELFF. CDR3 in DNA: TGTGCCATCAGTGGTAGTAGCGGGAGTACGGGGGAGCTGTTTTTT.

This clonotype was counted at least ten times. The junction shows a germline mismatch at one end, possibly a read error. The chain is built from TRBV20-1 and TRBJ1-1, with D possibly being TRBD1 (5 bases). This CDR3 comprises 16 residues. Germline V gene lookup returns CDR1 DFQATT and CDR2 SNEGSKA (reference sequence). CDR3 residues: CSARVSGTGTNTEAFF. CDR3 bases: TGCAGTGCCAGAGTTTCAGGGACGGGAACTAACACTGAAGCTTTCTTT.

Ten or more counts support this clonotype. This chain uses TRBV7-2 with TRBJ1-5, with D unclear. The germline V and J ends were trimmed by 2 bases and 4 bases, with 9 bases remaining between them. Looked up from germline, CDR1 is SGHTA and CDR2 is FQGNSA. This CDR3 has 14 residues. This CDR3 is CASSLLDRNQPQHF. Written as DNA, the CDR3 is TGTGCCAGCAGCTTACTCGACCGAAATCAGCCCCAGCATTTT.

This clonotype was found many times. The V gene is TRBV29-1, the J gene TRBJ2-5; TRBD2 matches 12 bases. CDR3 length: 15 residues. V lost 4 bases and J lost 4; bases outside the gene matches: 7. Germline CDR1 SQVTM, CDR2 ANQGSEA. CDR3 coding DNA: TGCAGCGTTGGGAAGCCGGGACTAGCGGGAGAGACCCAGTACTTC. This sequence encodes CSVGKPGLAGETQYF.

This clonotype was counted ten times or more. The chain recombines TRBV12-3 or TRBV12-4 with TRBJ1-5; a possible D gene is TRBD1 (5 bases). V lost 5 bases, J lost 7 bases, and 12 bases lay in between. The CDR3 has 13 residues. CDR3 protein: CASSGGLRQPQHF. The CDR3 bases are TGTGCCAGCAGTGGGGGGTTGAGGCAGCCCCAGCATTTT.

The chain's CDR3 is CASSPQGLAGSTDTQYF. CDR3 sequence (DNA): TGCGCCAGCAGCCCGCAGGGACTGGCGGGATCCACAGATACGCAGTATTTT. The chain links TRBV5-1 to TRBJ2-3; TRBD2 might be the D (6 bases). The ends were cut back, 4 bases at V and 2 bases at J, with 20 bases in the middle. This CDR3 is built from 17 residues. Per germline, CDR1 SGHRS and CDR2 YFSETQ.

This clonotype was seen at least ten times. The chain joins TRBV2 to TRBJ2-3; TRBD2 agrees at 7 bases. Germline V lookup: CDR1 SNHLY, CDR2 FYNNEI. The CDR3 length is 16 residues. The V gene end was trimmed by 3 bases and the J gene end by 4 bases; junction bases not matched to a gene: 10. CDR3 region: CASSDARAGWADTQYF. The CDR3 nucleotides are TGTGCCAGCAGTGACGCTCGAGCGGGATGGGCAGATACGCAGTATTTT.

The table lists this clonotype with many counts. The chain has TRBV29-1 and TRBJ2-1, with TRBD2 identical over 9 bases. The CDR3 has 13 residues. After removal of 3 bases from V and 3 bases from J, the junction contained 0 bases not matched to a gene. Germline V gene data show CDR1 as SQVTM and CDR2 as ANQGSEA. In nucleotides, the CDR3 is TGCAGCGTTGATAGCGGGGGCTACAATGAGCAGTTCTTC. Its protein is CSVDSGGYNEQFF.

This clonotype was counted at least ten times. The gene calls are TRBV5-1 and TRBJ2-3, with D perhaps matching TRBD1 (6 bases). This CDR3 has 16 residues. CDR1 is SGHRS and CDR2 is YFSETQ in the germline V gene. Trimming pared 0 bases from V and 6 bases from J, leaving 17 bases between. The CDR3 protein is CASSLAVAQGPDTQYF. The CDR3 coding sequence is TGCGCCAGCAGCTTGGCCGTTGCACAGGGCCCCGATACGCAGTATTTT.

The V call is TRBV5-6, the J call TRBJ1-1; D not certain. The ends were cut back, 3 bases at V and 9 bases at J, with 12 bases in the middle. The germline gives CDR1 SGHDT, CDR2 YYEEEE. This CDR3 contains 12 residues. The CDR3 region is CASSSWPEKAFF. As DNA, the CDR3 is TGTGCCAGCAGCTCGTGGCCGGAGAAAGCTTTCTTT.

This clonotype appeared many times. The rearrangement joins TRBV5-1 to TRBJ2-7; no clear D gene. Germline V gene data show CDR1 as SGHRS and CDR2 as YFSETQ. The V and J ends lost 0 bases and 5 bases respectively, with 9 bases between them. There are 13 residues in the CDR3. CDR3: CASSLAFLDEQYF. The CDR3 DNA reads TGCGCCAGCAGCTTGGCCTTTCTGGACGAGCAGTACTTC.

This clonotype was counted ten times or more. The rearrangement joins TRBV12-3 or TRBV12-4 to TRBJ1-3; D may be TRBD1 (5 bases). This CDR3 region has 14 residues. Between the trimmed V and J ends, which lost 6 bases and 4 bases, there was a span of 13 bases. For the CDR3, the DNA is TGTGCCAGCAGCCGACGGGGGACGGGAAACACCATATATTTT. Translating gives CASSRRGTGNTIYF.

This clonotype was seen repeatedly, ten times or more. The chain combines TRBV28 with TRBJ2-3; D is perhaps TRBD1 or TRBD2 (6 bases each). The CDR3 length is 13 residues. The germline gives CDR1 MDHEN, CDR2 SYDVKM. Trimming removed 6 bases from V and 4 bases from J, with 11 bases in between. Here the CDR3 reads CASRVGGSDTQYF. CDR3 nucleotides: TGTGCCAGCAGGGTGGGGGGCTCAGATACGCAGTATTTT.

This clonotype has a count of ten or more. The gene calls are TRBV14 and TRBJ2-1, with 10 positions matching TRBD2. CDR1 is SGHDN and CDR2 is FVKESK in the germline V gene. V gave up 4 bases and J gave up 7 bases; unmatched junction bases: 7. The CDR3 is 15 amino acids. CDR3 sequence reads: CASSPGLAAGNEQFF. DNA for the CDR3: TGTGCCAGCAGCCCCGGACTAGCGGCAGGGAATGAGCAGTTCTTC.

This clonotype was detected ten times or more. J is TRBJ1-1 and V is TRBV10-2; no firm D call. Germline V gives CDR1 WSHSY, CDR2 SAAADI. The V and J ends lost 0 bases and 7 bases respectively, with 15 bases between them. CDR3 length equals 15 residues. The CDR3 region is CASSESYLQTNEAFF. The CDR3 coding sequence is TGCGCCAGCAGTGAGTCATATTTACAGACTAATGAAGCTTTCTTT.

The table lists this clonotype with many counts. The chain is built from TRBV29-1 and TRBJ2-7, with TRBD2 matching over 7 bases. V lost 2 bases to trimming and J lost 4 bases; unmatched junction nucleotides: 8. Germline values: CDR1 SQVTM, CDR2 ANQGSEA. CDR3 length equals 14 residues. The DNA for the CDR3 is TGCAGCGTTGAACTGGCGGGAGAGGGGTACGAGCAGTACTTC. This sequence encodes CSVELAGEGYEQYF.

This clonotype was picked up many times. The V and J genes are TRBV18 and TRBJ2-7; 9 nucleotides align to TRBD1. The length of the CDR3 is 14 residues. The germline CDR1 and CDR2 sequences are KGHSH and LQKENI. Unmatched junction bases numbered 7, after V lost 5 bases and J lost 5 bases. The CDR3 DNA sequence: TGTGCCAGCTCAATAGGACAGGGGAAAAACGAGCAGTACTTC. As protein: CASSIGQGKNEQYF.

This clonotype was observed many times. Here the CDR3 reads CASSAPYQETQYF. In DNA, the CDR3 is TGTGCCAGCAGCGCACCGTACCAAGAGACCCAGTACTTC. The V and J genes are TRBV7-9 and TRBJ2-5; D is ambiguous. Germline CDR1 and CDR2: SEHNR and FQNEAQ (reference sequence). This CDR3 region has 13 residues. Trimming pared 5 bases from V and 0 bases from J, leaving 7 bases between.